The rows below give T cell receptor beta chains drawn from one sample of a study of CD8 T cells in Susac syndrome. TCRdb reanalysed the immunoSEQ multiplex PCR reads using MiXCR and keeps one entry per CDR3 protein. The sample shows about 130,000 distinct CDR3 sequences, 90% to 95% of them seen only once. The sequenced sample was CD8+ T cells from PBMCs. The receptor set was obtained from a human donor with Susac syndrome. CDR3s include the opening cysteine and the closing phenylalanine or tryptophan. A D gene is named only where the DNA matches it firmly. Size tells how often a clone was seen (once, few, many) or the class of an expanded clone, and some rows leave it out.

>TRBJ2-7|TRBV20-1|.|.
CSARPSGSPYEQYF
TGCAGTGCTAGACCCAGCGGGTCTCCCTACGAGCAGTACTTC
>TRBJ1-5|TRBV5-4|.|.
CASSQEYTNQPQHF
TGCGCCAGCAGCCAAGAATACACGAATCAGCCCCAGCATTTT
>TRBJ2-7|TRBV13|.|.
CASSGRSSPISYEQYF
TGTGCCAGCAGCGGAAGGAGCAGCCCCATCTCCTACGAGCAGTACTTC
>TRBJ2-3|TRBV4-3|.|.
CASSPELSGTDTQYF
TGCGCCAGCAGCCCCGAGCTCTCGGGCACAGATACGCAGTATTTT
>TRBJ2-1|TRBV7-9|.|.
CASSFPRINEQFF
TGTGCCAGCAGCTTTCCCCGTATTAATGAGCAGTTCTTC
>TRBJ1-6|TRBV6-4|.|.
CASSVGAEGNSPLHF
TGTGCCAGCAGTGTTGGGGCTGAGGGAAATTCACCCCTCCACTTT
>TRBJ1-2|TRBV19|TRBD1|.
CASSPTGADGYTF
TGTGCCAGTAGCCCAACAGGGGCTGATGGCTACACCTTC
>TRBJ2-7|TRBV20-1|.|.
CSARDLWENQTYEQYF
TGCAGTGCTAGAGATCTTTGGGAGAACCAAACCTACGAGCAGTACTTC
>TRBJ2-1|TRBV9|.|.
CASSQRPSSYNEQFF
TGTGCCAGCAGCCAGCGACCAAGCTCCTACAATGAGCAGTTCTTC
>TRBJ1-2|TRBV4-3|.|.
CASSQGAMIPRRGGGYTF
TGCGCCAGCAGCCAAGGGGCGATGATTCCACGGAGGGGGGGCGGCTACACCTTC
>TRBJ2-5|TRBV28|TRBD2|.
CASSLREAETQYF
TGTGCCAGCAGTTTGCGGGAGGCGGAGACCCAGTACTTC
>TRBJ1-1|TRBV19|.|.
CASSAGHLNTEAFF
TGTGCCAGTAGTGCGGGACACTTGAACACTGAAGCTTTCTTT
>TRBJ2-7|TRBV3-1|.|.
CASSQDLQARGEQYF
TGTGCCAGCAGCCAAGATCTGCAGGCCAGGGGCGAGCAGTACTTC
>TRBJ1-2|TRBV25-1|TRBD1|.
CASSDRDRVYGYTF
TGTGCCAGCAGTGATCGGGACAGGGTCTATGGCTACACCTTC
>TRBJ2-7|TRBV28|TRBD1|.
CASSRPTDRGYEQYF
TGTGCCAGCAGCCGACCCACTGACAGGGGTTACGAGCAGTACTTC
>TRBJ1-1|TRBV9|.|.
CASSVFDRTMNTEAFF
TGTGCCAGCAGCGTTTTCGACAGGACGATGAACACTGAAGCTTTCTTT
>TRBJ2-7|TRBV12-3/TRBV12-4|.|few
CASSQGPNYEQYF
TGTGCCAGCAGCCAAGGACCTAACTACGAGCAGTACTTC
>TRBJ2-4|TRBV27|TRBD2|.
CASSSLAGVKNIQYF
TGTGCCAGCAGTTCGTTAGCGGGAGTCAAAAACATTCAGTACTTC
>TRBJ1-1|TRBV9|TRBD1|.
CASSVGQLGDRGTEAFF
TGTGCCAGCAGCGTAGGGCAGCTTGGGGACAGGGGAACTGAAGCTTTCTTT
>TRBJ2-7|TRBV11-2|.|.
CASSLRRVGSHEQYF
TGTGCCAGCAGCTTACGCAGGGTCGGTTCCCACGAGCAGTACTTC
>TRBJ1-5|TRBV9|TRBD1|.
CASSVGDSDQPQHF
TGTGCCAGCAGCGTAGGGGACAGCGATCAGCCCCAGCATTTT
>TRBJ1-1|TRBV29-1|.|.
CSVEGSYTEAFF
TGCAGCGTTGAAGGGTCCTACACTGAAGCTTTCTTT
>TRBJ1-2|TRBV2|.|.
CASSEARADGYTF
TGTGCCAGCAGTGAGGCCAGGGCGGATGGCTACACCTTC
>TRBJ2-7|TRBV14|TRBD2|.
CASSQVGGSIDEQYF
TGTGCCAGCAGCCAAGTAGGCGGGAGCATCGACGAGCAGTACTTC
>TRBJ2-5|TRBV7-8|.|.
CASSLTGPGTGSETQYF
TGTGCCAGCAGCTTAACGGGACCCGGGACGGGATCGGAGACCCAGTACTTC
>TRBJ2-1|TRBV4-1|TRBD2|.
CASSQDQRIAGGPQFF
TGCGCCAGCAGCCAAGATCAAAGGATAGCGGGAGGGCCGCAGTTCTTC
>TRBJ2-3|TRBV7-8|TRBD2|once
CASSLKRGSGTDTQYF
TGTGCCAGCAGCCTTAAGCGGGGTTCGGGCACAGATACGCAGTATTTT
>TRBJ2-7|TRBV6-6|TRBD2|.
CASSYSWSGGSYEQYF
TGTGCCAGCAGTTACTCGTGGAGCGGGGGGTCCTACGAGCAGTACTTC
>TRBJ2-7|TRBV18|.|.
CASSPLEDEQYF
TGTGCCAGCTCACCACTAGAAGACGAGCAGTACTTC
>TRBJ2-5|TRBV4-3|TRBD1|.
CASSQYGTEETQYF
TGCGCCAGCAGCCAATACGGGACAGAAGAGACCCAGTACTTC
>TRBJ1-2|TRBV9|TRBD1|.
CASSPHPGQGEGYTF
TGTGCCAGCAGCCCACACCCGGGACAGGGGGAGGGCTACACCTTC
>TRBJ1-5|TRBV7-6|.|.
CASSLGGENQPQHF
TGTGCCAGCAGCTTAGGGGGAGAGAACCAGCCCCAGCATTTT
>TRBJ2-7|TRBV6-6|.|.
CAINPGPHPDYEQYF
TGTGCCATTAACCCCGGGCCACACCCAGACTACGAGCAGTACTTC
>TRBJ2-1|TRBV12-3/TRBV12-4|.|.
CASTQSRGLPLLF
TGTGCCAGCACTCAATCTCGAGGACTTCCGTTACTCTTC
>TRBJ2-7|TRBV11-2|.|.
CASSLSSANTYEQYF
TGTGCCAGCAGCTTGTCATCCGCTAACACCTACGAGCAGTACTTC
>TRBJ2-3|TRBV27|.|.
CASSLTGDTQYF
TGTGCCAGCAGTTTAACAGGGGATACGCAGTATTTT
>TRBJ1-6|TRBV11-2|TRBD1|once
CASSSEAGTGVIPLHF
TGTGCCAGCAGCTCGGAAGCAGGGACAGGGGTTATCCCCCTCCACTTT
>TRBJ1-1|TRBV4-1|TRBD1|.
CASSQGTGTEAFF
TGCGCCAGCAGCCAGGGGACAGGGACTGAAGCTTTCTTT
>TRBJ2-1|TRBV27|TRBD2|.
CASSLAASGIKQFF
TGTGCCAGCAGTTTAGCGGCTAGCGGAATAAAGCAGTTCTTC
>TRBJ1-1|TRBV12-3/TRBV12-4|TRBD1|.
CASGLPPGQANTEAFF
TGTGCCAGCGGATTACCTCCGGGACAGGCGAACACTGAAGCTTTCTTT
>TRBJ2-7|TRBV20-1|.|.
CSASSGVWPEQYF
TGCAGTGCTAGTTCTGGAGTTTGGCCCGAGCAGTACTTC
>TRBJ2-1|TRBV9|TRBD2|.
CASSPGAALSGGQDNEQFF
TGTGCCAGCAGCCCCGGGGCCGCATTGAGCGGGGGGCAGGACAATGAGCAGTTCTTC
>TRBJ2-7|TRBV5-6|TRBD1|once
CASSLAGQGENEQYF
TGTGCCAGCAGCTTGGCGGGACAGGGTGAGAACGAGCAGTACTTC